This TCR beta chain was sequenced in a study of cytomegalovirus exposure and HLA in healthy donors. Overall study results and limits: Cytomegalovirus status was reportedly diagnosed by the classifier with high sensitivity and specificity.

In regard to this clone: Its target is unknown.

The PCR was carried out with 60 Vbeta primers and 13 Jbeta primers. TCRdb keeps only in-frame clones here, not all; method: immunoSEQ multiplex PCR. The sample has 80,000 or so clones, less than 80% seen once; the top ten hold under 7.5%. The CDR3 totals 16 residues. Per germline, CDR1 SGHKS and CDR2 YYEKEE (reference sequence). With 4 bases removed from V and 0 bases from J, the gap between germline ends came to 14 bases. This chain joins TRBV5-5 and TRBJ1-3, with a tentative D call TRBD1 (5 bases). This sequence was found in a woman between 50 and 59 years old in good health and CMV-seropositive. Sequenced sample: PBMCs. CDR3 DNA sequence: TGTGCCAGCAGCGGGGGGGTGTTTAGCTCTGGAAACACCATATATTTT. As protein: CASSGGVFSSGNTIYF.